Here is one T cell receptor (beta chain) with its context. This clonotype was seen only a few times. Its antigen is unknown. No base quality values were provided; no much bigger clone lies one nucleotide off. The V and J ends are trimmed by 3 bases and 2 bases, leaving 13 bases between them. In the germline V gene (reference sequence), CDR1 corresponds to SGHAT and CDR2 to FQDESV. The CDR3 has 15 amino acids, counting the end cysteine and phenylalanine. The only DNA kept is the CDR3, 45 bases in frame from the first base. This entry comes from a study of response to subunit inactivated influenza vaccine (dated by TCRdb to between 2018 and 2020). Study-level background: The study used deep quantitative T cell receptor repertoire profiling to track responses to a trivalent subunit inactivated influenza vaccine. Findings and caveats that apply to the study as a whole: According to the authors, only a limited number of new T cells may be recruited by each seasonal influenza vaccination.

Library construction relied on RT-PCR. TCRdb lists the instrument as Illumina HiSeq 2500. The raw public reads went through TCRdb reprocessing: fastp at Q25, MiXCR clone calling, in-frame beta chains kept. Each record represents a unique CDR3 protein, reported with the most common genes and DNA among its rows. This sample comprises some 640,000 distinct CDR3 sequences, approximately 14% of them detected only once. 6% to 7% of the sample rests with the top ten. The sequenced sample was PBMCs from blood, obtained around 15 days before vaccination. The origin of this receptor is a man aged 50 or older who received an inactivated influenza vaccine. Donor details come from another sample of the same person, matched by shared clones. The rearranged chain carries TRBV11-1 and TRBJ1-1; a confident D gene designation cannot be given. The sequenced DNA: TGTGCCAGCAGCTTTAAAAGTTTGCCCAACACTGAAGCTTTCTTT. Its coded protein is CASSFKSLPNTEAFF.